This TCR beta chain was profiled in a study of shared clonotypes between healthy human individuals. For unsorted samples, genomic DNA was extracted from tens of millions of PBMCs. In this sample, this clone turned up a few times. Trimming removed 6 bases from V and 3 bases from J, with 6 bases in between. Germline values: CDR1 LNHDA, CDR2 SQIVND (reference sequence). The CDR3 loop spans 12 amino acids. The run depth of the assay was deep. Each subset's genomic DNA was split evenly across several immunoSEQ plates. Tens of thousands of T cell genomes (about 300 ng DNA) went into each PBMC replicate. Profiling relied on immunoSEQ multiplex PCR, and the TCRdb table lists in-frame clones only, not all of them. The sample yields fewer than 550,000 clones, 75% to 80% seen once.

The sample taken for sequencing was PBMCs. The sequence was obtained from a woman aged 40 to 50 in good health. Some clones in this sample may be carry-over from other donors' samples. This sequence joins TRBV19 and TRBJ1-5; D gene ambiguous. The CDR3 is CASREINQPQHF. The CDR3, as DNA: TGTGCCAGTAGAGAGATCAATCAGCCCCAGCATTTT.